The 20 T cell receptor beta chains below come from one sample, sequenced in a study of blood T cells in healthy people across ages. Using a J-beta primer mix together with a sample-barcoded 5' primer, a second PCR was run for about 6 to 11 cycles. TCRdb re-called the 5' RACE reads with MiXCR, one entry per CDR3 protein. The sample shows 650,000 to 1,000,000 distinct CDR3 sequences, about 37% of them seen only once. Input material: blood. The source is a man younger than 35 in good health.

The CDR3 region is CASSFGSGEQYF. In nucleotides, the CDR3 is TGTGCCAGCAGCTTCGGATCGGGGGAGCAGTACTTC. The chain links TRBV7-2 to TRBJ2-5, with D possibly TRBD2 on 6 matching bases. V was clipped by 3 bases and J by 11 bases, with 13 bases between them. Germline values: CDR1 SGHTA, CDR2 FQGNSA. The CDR3 has 12 residues.

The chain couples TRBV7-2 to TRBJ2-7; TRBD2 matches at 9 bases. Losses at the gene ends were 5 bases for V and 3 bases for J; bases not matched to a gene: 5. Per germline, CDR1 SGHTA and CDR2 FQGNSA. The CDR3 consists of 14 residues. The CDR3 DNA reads TGTGCCAGCAGCCCGGGACTAGCTAACTACGAGCAGTACTTC. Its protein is CASSPGLANYEQYF.

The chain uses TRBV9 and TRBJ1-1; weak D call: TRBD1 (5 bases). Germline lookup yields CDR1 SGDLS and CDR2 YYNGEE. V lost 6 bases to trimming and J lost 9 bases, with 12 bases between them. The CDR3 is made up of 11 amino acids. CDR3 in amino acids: CASTRDGKAFF. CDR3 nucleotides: TGTGCCAGCACCAGGGACGGAAAAGCTTTCTTT.

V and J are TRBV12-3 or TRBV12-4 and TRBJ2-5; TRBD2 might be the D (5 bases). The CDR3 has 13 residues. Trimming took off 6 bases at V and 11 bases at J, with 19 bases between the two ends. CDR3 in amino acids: CASSVGVGREQYF. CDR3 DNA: TGTGCCAGCAGCGTCGGGGTTGGTCGTGAGCAGTACTTC.

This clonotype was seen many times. The CDR3 region is CSVARQTISYEQYF. The CDR3 DNA reads as TGCAGCGTTGCGAGGCAGACAATCTCCTACGAGCAGTACTTC. The chain carries TRBV29-1 and TRBJ2-7; the D is unclear. The CDR3 runs 14 residues. Germline V gene data show CDR1 as SQVTM and CDR2 as ANQGSEA. Trimming cost V 4 bases and J 0 bases, with 13 bases left between them.

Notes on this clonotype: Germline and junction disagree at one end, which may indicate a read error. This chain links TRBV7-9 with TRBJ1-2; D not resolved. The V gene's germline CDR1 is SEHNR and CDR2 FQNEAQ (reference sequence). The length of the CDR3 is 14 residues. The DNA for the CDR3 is TGTGCCGGCAGCTTGTCGTTCGCAGTCTATGGCTACACCTTC. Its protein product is CAGSLSFAVYGYTF. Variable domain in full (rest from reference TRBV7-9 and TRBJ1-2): DTGVSQNPRHKITKRGQNVTFRCDPISEHNRLYWYRQTLGQGPEFLTYFQNEAQLEKSRLLSDRFSAERPKGSFSTLEIQRTEQGDSAMYLCAGSLSFAVYGYTFGSGTRLTVV.

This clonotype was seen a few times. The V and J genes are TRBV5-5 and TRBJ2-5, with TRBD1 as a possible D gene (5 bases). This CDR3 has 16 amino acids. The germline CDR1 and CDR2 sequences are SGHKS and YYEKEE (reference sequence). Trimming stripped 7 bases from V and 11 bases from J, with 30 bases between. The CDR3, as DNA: TGTGCCAGCTATTTTTCGGACACCTCAATGGCCATTGAGCAGTACTTC. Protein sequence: CASYFSDTSMAIEQYF.

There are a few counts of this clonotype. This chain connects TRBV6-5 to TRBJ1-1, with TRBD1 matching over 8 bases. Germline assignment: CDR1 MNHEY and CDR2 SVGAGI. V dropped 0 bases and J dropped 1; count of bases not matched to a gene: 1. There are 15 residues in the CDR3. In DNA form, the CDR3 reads TGTGCCAGCAGTTACTCAGACAGGGGGAACACTGAAGCTTTCTTT. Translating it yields CASSYSDRGNTEAFF.

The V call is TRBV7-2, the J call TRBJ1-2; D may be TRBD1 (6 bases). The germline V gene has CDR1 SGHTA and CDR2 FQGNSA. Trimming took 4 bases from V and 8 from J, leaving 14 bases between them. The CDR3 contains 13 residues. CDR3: CASSSPGHPGYTF. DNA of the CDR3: TGTGCCAGCAGCTCTCCGGGACACCCGGGCTACACCTTC.

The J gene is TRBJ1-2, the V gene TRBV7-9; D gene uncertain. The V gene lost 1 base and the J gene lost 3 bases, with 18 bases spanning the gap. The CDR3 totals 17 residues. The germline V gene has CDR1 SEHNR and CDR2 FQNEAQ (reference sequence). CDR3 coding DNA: TGTGCCAGCAGCTTAGATACCCCGGGCGCGGGTGACTATGGCTACACCTTC. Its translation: CASSLDTPGAGDYGYTF.

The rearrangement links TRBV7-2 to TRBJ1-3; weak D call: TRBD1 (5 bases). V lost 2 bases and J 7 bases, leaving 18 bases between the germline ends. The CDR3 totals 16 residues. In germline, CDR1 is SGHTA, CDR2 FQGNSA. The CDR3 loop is CASSLIAEQGGNTIYF. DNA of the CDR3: TGTGCCAGCAGCTTAATCGCCGAGCAGGGCGGGAACACCATATATTTT.

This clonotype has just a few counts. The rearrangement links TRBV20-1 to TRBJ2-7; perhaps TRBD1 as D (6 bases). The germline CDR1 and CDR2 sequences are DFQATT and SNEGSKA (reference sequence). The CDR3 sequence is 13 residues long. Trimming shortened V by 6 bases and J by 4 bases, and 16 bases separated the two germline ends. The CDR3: CSAGTRGMYEQYF. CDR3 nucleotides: TGCAGTGCAGGGACCAGGGGTATGTACGAGCAGTACTTC.

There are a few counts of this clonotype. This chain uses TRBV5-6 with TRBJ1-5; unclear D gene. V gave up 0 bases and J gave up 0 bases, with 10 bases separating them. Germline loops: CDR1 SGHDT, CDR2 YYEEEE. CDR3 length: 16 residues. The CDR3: CASSLGVGISNQPQHF. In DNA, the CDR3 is TGTGCCAGCAGCTTGGGGGTAGGAATTAGCAATCAGCCCCAGCATTTT.

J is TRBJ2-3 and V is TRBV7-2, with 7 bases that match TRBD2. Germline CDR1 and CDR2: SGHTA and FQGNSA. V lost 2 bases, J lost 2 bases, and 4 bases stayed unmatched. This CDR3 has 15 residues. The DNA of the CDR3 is TGTGCCAGCAGCTTAAACGGGGGGTTCACAGATACGCAGTATTTT. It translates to CASSLNGGFTDTQYF.

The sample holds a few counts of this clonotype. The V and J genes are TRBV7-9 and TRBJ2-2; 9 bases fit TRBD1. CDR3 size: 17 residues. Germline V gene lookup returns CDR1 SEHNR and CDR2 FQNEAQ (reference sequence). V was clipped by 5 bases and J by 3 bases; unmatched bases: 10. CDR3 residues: CASSPGQGKLYTGELFF. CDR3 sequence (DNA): TGTGCCAGCAGCCCCGGACAGGGGAAATTGTACACCGGGGAGCTGTTTTTT.

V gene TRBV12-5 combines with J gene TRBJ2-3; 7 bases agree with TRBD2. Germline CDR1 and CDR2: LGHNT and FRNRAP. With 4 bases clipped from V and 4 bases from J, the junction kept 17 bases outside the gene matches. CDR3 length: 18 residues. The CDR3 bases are TGTGCTAGTGGTTCGGGTGTGGGGAGCGGGATTGTCGCAGATACGCAGTATTTT. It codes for CASGSGVGSGIVADTQYF.

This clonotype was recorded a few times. The CDR3 DNA reads TGCAGTGCTGAATCTACCGGGGACAGAAGCTCCTACGAGCAGTACTTC. Its translation: CSAESTGDRSSYEQYF. This chain connects TRBV20-1 to TRBJ2-7; 7 nucleotides agree with TRBD1. CDR1 and CDR2 (germline): DFQATT, SNEGSKA (reference sequence). CDR3 size: 16 residues. V was clipped by 5 bases and J by 0 bases; unmatched bases: 13.

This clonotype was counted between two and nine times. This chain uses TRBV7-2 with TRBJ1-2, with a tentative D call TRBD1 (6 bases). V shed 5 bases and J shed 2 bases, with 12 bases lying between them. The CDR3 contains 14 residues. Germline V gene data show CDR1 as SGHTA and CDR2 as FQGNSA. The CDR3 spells CASSPQTGNYGYTF. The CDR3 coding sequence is TGTGCCAGCAGCCCCCAGACAGGCAACTATGGCTACACCTTC.

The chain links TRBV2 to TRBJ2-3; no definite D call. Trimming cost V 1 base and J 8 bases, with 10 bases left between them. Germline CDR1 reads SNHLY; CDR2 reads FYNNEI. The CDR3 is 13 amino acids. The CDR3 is CASSEDTNRTQYF. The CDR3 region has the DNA TGTGCCAGCAGTGAAGATACAAACCGTACGCAGTATTTT.

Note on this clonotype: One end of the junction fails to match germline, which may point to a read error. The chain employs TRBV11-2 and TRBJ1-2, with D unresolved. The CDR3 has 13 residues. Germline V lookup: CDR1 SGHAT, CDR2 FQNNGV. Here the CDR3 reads CAGSLDTEGRYTF. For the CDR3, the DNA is TGTGCCGGCAGCTTAGACACAGAAGGTCGCTACACCTTC.